These 20 T cell receptor beta chains were all obtained from the same sample, sequenced in a study of T-cell reconstitution after alpha-beta-depleted transplantation in children. Unique molecular identifiers were used to barcode this TCRbeta library. MiXCR was run by TCRdb on the PCR reads, yielding one entry per CDR3 protein. This sample has about 27,000 distinct CDR3 sequences, with about 18% found just once. The sample in question was PBMCs, mostly from graft donor cells, obtained 60 days after TCRalphabeta/CD19-depleted stem cell transplant. These receptors came from a male patient between 2 and 15 years old who had a stem cell transplant for acute lymphoblastic leukemia, so the T cells may come from the graft donor.

This clonotype was seen a handful of times. The chain employs TRBV6-2 or TRBV6-3 and TRBJ2-7; 9 bases map to TRBD1. The CDR3 length is 15 residues. CDR1 MNHEY and CDR2 SVGEGT come from the germline V gene. Germline trimming cut 6 bases from V and 6 bases from J; bases unmatched to any gene: 12. CDR3 nucleotide sequence: TGTGCCAGCAGAGGAACAGGGGGCCAGCACCTCGAGCAGTACTTC. Translated: CASRGTGGQHLEQYF.

This clonotype was picked up a small number of times. The chain uses TRBV4-3 and TRBJ2-3, with D possibly matching TRBD2 (7 bases). The CDR3 runs 17 residues. The germline CDR1 and CDR2 sequences are LGHNA and YSLEER. V lost 0 bases and J 2 bases, leaving 15 bases between the germline ends. For the CDR3, the DNA is TGCGCCAGCAGCCAAGATACGAAACGGGGGGCCACAGATACGCAGTATTTT. The encoded protein is CASSQDTKRGATDTQYF.

Only one count was recorded for this clonotype. The V call is TRBV27, the J call TRBJ2-1; 12 nucleotides align to TRBD2. This CDR3 is built from 16 residues. Looked up from germline, CDR1 is MNHEY and CDR2 is SMNVEV (reference sequence). After removal of 3 bases from V and 7 bases from J, the junction contained 7 bases not matched to a gene. The CDR3 loop reads CASSLELAGGLNEQFF. CDR3 in DNA: TGTGCCAGCAGTTTGGAACTAGCGGGAGGCTTGAATGAGCAGTTCTTC.

The gene calls are TRBV9 and TRBJ2-5, with D perhaps matching TRBD2 (5 bases). This CDR3 has 15 residues. The germline V gene encodes CDR1 SGDLS and CDR2 YYNGEE. The ends were cut back, 3 bases at V and 0 bases at J, with 12 bases in the middle. In DNA, the CDR3 is TGTGCCAGCAGCGCCCGACCGGGGTACCAAGAGACCCAGTACTTC. Encoded protein: CASSARPGYQETQYF.

This rearrangement joins TRBV20-1 to TRBJ2-7, with 12 bases identical to TRBD2. The CDR3 covers 16 residues. Unmatched junction bases numbered 7, after V lost 1 base and J lost 3 bases. Germline values: CDR1 DFQATT, CDR2 SNEGSKA (reference sequence). The CDR3 region has the DNA TGCAGTGCTAGAGCTCTAAAACTAGCGGGAGGCTACGAGCAGTACTTC. Protein product: CSARALKLAGGYEQYF.

This clonotype has more than one count but fewer than ten. The chain couples TRBV20-1 to TRBJ2-5, with D maybe TRBD1 (5 bases). Germline CDR1 and CDR2: DFQATT and SNEGSKA (reference sequence). The V end lost 3 bases, the J end lost 7 bases, and 15 bases lay between the germline ends. This CDR3 contains 13 residues. CDR3 loop: CSARIGPRGTQYF. As DNA, the CDR3 is TGCAGTGCTAGGATTGGCCCAAGGGGGACCCAGTACTTC.

The chain carries TRBV2 and TRBJ2-2, with 12 bases identical to TRBD2. The germline gives CDR1 SNHLY, CDR2 FYNNEI. V shed 11 bases, J shed 1 base, and the junction held 17 bases outside the gene matches. The CDR3 contains 19 residues. CDR3 in amino acids: CACGSGTSGFIENTGELFF. The CDR3 region has the DNA TGTGCCTGCGGATCCGGGACTAGCGGGTTTATTGAGAACACCGGGGAGCTGTTTTTT.

This clonotype came up many times. This chain joins TRBV20-1 and TRBJ2-5; D might be TRBD1 (6 bases). Germline V gene lookup returns CDR1 DFQATT and CDR2 SNEGSKA (reference sequence). Trimming left V 6 bases short and J 7 bases short, with 24 bases between. CDR3 size: 15 residues. The CDR3 region is CSADEGVRKGGTQYF. The CDR3 nucleotides are TGCAGTGCGGACGAGGGGGTGAGAAAGGGCGGGACCCAGTACTTC.

This clonotype was observed at least ten times. The rearrangement joins TRBV5-8 to TRBJ2-5; D not certain. CDR3 length: 11 amino acids. Germline lookup yields CDR1 SGHTS and CDR2 YDEGEE. V lost 5 bases and J 8 bases, leaving 10 bases between the germline ends. CDR3 loop: CASRGKSTQYF. The CDR3 DNA follows: TGTGCCAGCAGAGGAAAGTCTACCCAGTACTTC.

In its sample, this clonotype was seen many times. The chain links TRBV6-6 to TRBJ1-1, with TRBD1 as a possible D gene (5 bases). Trimming stripped 2 bases from V and 7 bases from J, with 8 bases between. The CDR3 is 12 amino acids. Germline V lookup: CDR1 MNHNY, CDR2 SVGAGI (reference sequence). The chain's CDR3 is CASSYRQNEAFF. DNA of the CDR3: TGTGCCAGCAGTTACAGACAGAATGAAGCTTTCTTT.

This chain uses TRBV20-1 with TRBJ2-3, with unresolved D. Germline V lookup: CDR1 DFQATT, CDR2 SNEGSKA (reference sequence). The CDR3 runs 12 residues. Trimming removed 6 bases from V and 4 bases from J, with 11 bases in between. Written as DNA, the CDR3 is TGCAGTGCCAGATCTCGGCCAGATACGCAGTATTTT. Protein: CSARSRPDTQYF.

In its sample, this clonotype was seen a few times. The rearrangement joins TRBV14 to TRBJ2-7, with 8 bases matching TRBD1. The V segment lost 0 bases and the J segment 6 bases; nucleotides outside the gene matches: 16. Per germline, CDR1 SGHDN and CDR2 FVKESK. The CDR3 runs 18 residues. CDR3 sequence reads: CASSQDKGTGSSIGEQYF. The CDR3 nucleotides are TGTGCCAGCAGCCAAGATAAGGGGACAGGATCCTCGATTGGCGAGCAGTACTTC.

There are many counts of this clonotype. The V gene is TRBV5-6, the J gene TRBJ2-1; D unclear. This CDR3 comprises 14 residues. Germline values: CDR1 SGHDT, CDR2 YYEEEE. Trimming took 3 bases from V and 10 from J, leaving 17 bases between them. The CDR3 loop reads CASSSRTSIREQFF. Written as DNA, the CDR3 is TGTGCCAGCAGCTCCCGGACGTCGATAAGGGAGCAGTTCTTC.

This CDR3 reads CASSIDPNFPLDEQFF. Here the CDR3 DNA reads TGTGCCAGTAGTATAGACCCCAACTTTCCCCTCGATGAGCAGTTCTTC. V is TRBV19 and J is TRBJ2-1; D remains ambiguous. The V and J ends lost 0 bases and 8 bases respectively, with 17 bases between them. There are 16 residues in the CDR3. Per the germline V gene, CDR1 is LNHDA and CDR2 is SQIVND (reference sequence).

The chain couples TRBV5-8 to TRBJ2-5; TRBD2 aligns across 11 bases. Germline V gene sequence: CDR1 SGHTS, CDR2 YDEGEE. CDR3 length equals 16 residues. The trim removed 0 bases at V and 4 bases at J, leaving 5 bases unmatched. CDR3 coding DNA: TGTGCCAGCAGCTTGGCCATAGCGGGAGGGCGAGAGACCCAGTACTTC. This translates into CASSLAIAGGRETQYF. Full variable domain (outside the CDR3, taken from reference TRBV5-8 and TRBJ2-5): EAGVTQSPTHLIKTRGQQATLRCSPISGHTSVYWYQQALGLGLQFLLWYDEGEERNRGNFPPRFSGRQFPNYSSELNVNALELEDSALYLCASSLAIAGGRETQYFGPGTRLLVL.

This clonotype has more than one count but fewer than ten. V is TRBV7-2 and J is TRBJ1-2; D might be TRBD1 (5 bases). CDR1 is SGHTA and CDR2 is FQGNSA in the germline V gene. V was pared by 3 bases and J by 4 bases, with 15 bases between. The CDR3 consists of 15 residues. The CDR3 coding sequence is TGTGCCAGCAGCTTTCAGACCCAGGGCTTCTATGGCTACACCTTC. Protein: CASSFQTQGFYGYTF. The variable domain in full, with the rest retrieved from reference TRBV7-2 and TRBJ1-2, is GAGVSQSPSNKVTEKGKDVELRCDPISGHTALYWYRQSLGQGLEFLIYFQGNSAPDKSGLPSDRFSAERTGGSVSTLTIQRTQQEDSAVYLCASSFQTQGFYGYTFGSGTRLTVV.

This clonotype is a singleton in its sample. The chain joins TRBV7-9 to TRBJ2-3; 11 bases agree with TRBD2. From germline, CDR1 is SEHNR and CDR2 FQNEAQ (reference sequence). V lost 10 bases to trimming and J lost 0 bases; unmatched junction nucleotides: 9. CDR3 length: 16 residues. The DNA for the CDR3 is TGTGCCACCTCGACTAGCGGGACCCCTAGCACAGATACGCAGTATTTT. It yields the protein CATSTSGTPSTDTQYF.

The V gene is TRBV5-4, the J gene TRBJ2-2, with D possibly TRBD1 on 6 matching bases. CDR1 and CDR2 (germline): SGHNT, YYREEE (reference sequence). The CDR3 runs to 14 residues. V gave up 9 bases and J gave up 5 bases, with 17 bases separating them. This CDR3 reads CAMSPRTETGELFF. CDR3 DNA sequence: TGTGCCATGAGCCCCCGGACAGAGACCGGGGAGCTGTTTTTT.

The chain is built from TRBV27 and TRBJ2-6, with unresolved D. Germline-derived CDR1 and CDR2 are MNHEY and SMNVEV (reference sequence). The ends were cut back, 8 bases at V and 3 bases at J, with 2 bases in the middle. The CDR3 totals 11 residues. CDR3 DNA: TGTGCCAGCGGTGGGGCCAACGTCCTGACTTTC. Encoded protein: CASGGANVLTF.

This clonotype came up many times. The chain recombines TRBV10-3 with TRBJ1-6; D gene ambiguous. The CDR3 is made up of 15 amino acids. Germline lookup yields CDR1 ENHRY and CDR2 SYGVKD. V gave up 3 bases and J gave up 3 bases, with 9 bases separating them. CDR3 sequence reads: CAISDEGGYNSPLHF. The CDR3 bases are TGTGCCATCAGTGATGAGGGAGGCTATAATTCACCCCTCCACTTT.